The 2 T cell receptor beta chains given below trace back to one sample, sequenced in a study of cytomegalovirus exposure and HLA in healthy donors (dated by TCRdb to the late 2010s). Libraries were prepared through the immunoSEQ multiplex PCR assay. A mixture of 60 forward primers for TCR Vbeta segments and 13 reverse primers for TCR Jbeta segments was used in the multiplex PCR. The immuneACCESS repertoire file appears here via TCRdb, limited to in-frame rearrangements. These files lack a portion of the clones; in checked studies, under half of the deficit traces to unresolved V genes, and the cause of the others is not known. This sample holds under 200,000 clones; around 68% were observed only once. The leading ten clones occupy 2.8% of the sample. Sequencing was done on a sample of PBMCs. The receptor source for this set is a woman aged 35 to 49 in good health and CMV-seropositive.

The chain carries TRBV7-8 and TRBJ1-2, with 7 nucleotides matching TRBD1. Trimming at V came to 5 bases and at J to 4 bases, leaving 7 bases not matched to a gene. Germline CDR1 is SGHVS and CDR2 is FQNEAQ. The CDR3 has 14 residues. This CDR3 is CASSPDRVAYGYTF. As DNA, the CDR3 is TGTGCCAGCAGCCCCGACAGGGTCGCCTATGGCTACACCTTC.

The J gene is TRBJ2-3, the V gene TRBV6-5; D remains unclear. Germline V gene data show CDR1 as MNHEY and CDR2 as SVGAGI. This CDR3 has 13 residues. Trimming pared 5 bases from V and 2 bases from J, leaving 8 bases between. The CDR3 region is CASSPLVTDTQYF. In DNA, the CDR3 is TGTGCCAGCAGTCCCCTTGTCACAGATACGCAGTATTTT.